These T cell receptor beta chains were read from a single sample in a study of cytomegalovirus exposure and HLA in healthy donors. Sequencing used immunoSEQ multiplex PCR; TCRdb keeps in-frame clones, though not all of them. The table lists tens of thousands of clones, under 80% of them singletons. Sequenced material: PBMCs. The receptor set was obtained from a woman in her 50s in good health and CMV-seropositive. Both conserved end residues are part of each CDR3. A clone size is listed for some rows: how often the clone was seen (once, few, many), or a class if it is expanded.

clone size,J gene,V gene,CDR3 protein
NA,TRBJ1-1,TRBV5-1,CASSLTEARTEAFF
NA,TRBJ2-1,TRBV23-1,CASSPSRTGGSEQFF
few,TRBJ2-3,TRBV27,CASSSQPGLASTDTQYF
few,TRBJ2-1,TRBV28,CASRLLGGYNEQFF
NA,TRBJ1-2,TRBV7-2,CASSQRANYGYTF
NA,TRBJ2-3,TRBV9,CASSVGTSGYSTDTQYF
NA,TRBJ2-7,TRBV5-1,CASSFTSGGVEQYF
NA,TRBJ2-5,TRBV27,CASSYSRGLAAVRETQYF
NA,TRBJ1-6,TRBV15,CATSRNTGGYNSPLHF
NA,TRBJ2-2,TRBV28,CASTEDRQGINGELFF
NA,TRBJ2-5,TRBV5-8,CASSLRSGGGETQYF
NA,TRBJ2-2,TRBV6-1,CASSNLYTGELFF
NA,TRBJ2-5,TRBV2,CASSRMLAGGQETQYF
NA,TRBJ2-7,TRBV7-9,CAFQGDAYEQYF
NA,TRBJ2-2,TRBV19,CASSIDGTASGELFF
NA,TRBJ2-3,TRBV19,CASSTGQRAGDTQYF
NA,TRBJ1-2,TRBV15,CATSRGGFRYGYTF
NA,TRBJ2-5,TRBV18,CASSPGASQETQYF
NA,TRBJ2-5,TRBV18,CASSPQSRGGLETQYF
NA,TRBJ1-2,TRBV2,CASSRQGRGYTF
NA,TRBJ2-5,TRBV5-1,CASSLYRGRGTQYF
few,TRBJ2-6,TRBV6-1,CASSESTGSGANVLTF
NA,TRBJ1-2,TRBV5-1,CASSGDRGYGYTF
once,TRBJ1-1,TRBV19,CASSIGPTEAFF
NA,TRBJ1-5,TRBV6-6,CASSSQGSDHQPQHF
NA,TRBJ1-5,TRBV6-1,CASSEPDRRQPQHF
NA,TRBJ2-1,TRBV28,CASSLPQGSTHEQFF
few,TRBJ1-3,TRBV11-2,CASSYEGGGIYF
few,TRBJ1-5,TRBV7-2,CASSSEGGKGPQHF
NA,TRBJ2-7,TRBV11-2,CASSLGQALSYEQYF
NA,TRBJ2-1,TRBV10-3,CAISLAGASYNEQFF
few,TRBJ1-1,TRBV5-1,CASILNTDSEAFF
NA,TRBJ2-7,TRBV7-9,CASSRPRTGEYEQYF
NA,TRBJ2-3,TRBV5-1,CASSPLGGGTDTQYF
NA,TRBJ1-1,TRBV7-9,CASSRSGKAFF
NA,TRBJ1-4,TRBV5-5,CASSAGDIRTNEKLFF
NA,TRBJ2-5,TRBV6-1,CASSPTGDGMTQYF
NA,NA,TRBV7-6,CASSLTGHEQYF
few,TRBJ1-2,TRBV5-1,CASSLGDTLYGYTF
NA,TRBJ2-7,TRBV10-3,CAVGQRSYEQYF
NA,TRBJ1-1,TRBV28,CASSFIENTEAFF